These T cell receptor beta chains were read from a single sample in a study of blood T cell repertoires in COVID-19. Sequencing used immunoSEQ multiplex PCR; TCRdb keeps in-frame clones, though not all of them. Among fewer than 250,000 clones listed, about four fifths were seen once. Sequenced input: peripheral blood. These receptors were obtained from a man aged 55 to 70 with acute or convalescent COVID-19. Both conserved end residues are part of each CDR3. A D gene is named only where the DNA matches it firmly. Only part of the rows carry a size: once, few, many, or a class if the clone is expanded.

TRBV11-2,.,TRBJ1-3,TRBD1,CASSLGWRGGASNTIYF,TGTGCCAGCAGCTTAGGTTGGAGAGGGGGCGCATCGAACACCATATATTTT
TRBV6-1,.,TRBJ1-1,.,CASSEQANTEAFF,TGTGCCAGCAGTGAACAGGCGAACACTGAAGCTTTCTTT
TRBV9,.,TRBJ2-7,.,CASSVDGSGPYEQYF,TGTGCCAGCAGCGTAGACGGTAGCGGCCCCTACGAGCAGTACTTC
TRBV5-1,few,TRBJ2-1,.,CASSLLGLREQFF,TGCGCCAGCAGCTTGTTAGGACTTAGGGAGCAGTTCTTC
TRBV4-3,.,TRBJ2-7,.,CASSQDYRVAGKAYEQYF,TGCGCCAGCAGCCAAGATTATCGAGTGGCAGGGAAAGCCTACGAGCAGTACTTC
TRBV9,.,TRBJ2-1,.,CASSGDSFGKFF,TGTGCCAGCAGCGGTGACTCCTTCGGTAAATTCTTC
TRBV11-3,.,TRBJ2-1,.,CASSLGSGPGGGGGHNEQFF,TGTGCCAGCAGCTTAGGCTCAGGACCCGGAGGGGGAGGGGGACACAATGAGCAGTTCTTC
TRBV5-1,.,TRBJ1-1,TRBD1,CASRDRAYVTEAFF,TGCGCCAGCAGGGACAGGGCTTATGTCACTGAAGCTTTCTTT
TRBV7-2,few,TRBJ1-6,TRBD1,CASSDQGARGSPLHF,TGTGCCAGCAGCGACCAGGGGGCAAGAGGATCACCCCTCCACTTT
TRBV4-1,.,TRBJ1-5,TRBD1,CASSHPDRGHQPQHF,TGCGCCAGCAGCCACCCGGACAGGGGGCATCAGCCCCAGCATTTT
TRBV4-2,.,TRBJ2-3,TRBD2,CASSHAIYGGGTDTQYF,TGTGCCAGCAGCCACGCAATTTACGGGGGGGGCACAGATACGCAGTATTTT
TRBV5-6,.,TRBJ1-2,.,CASSRARRGDYGYTF,TGTGCCAGCAGCCGGGCTCGCAGGGGAGACTATGGCTACACCTTC
TRBV2,.,TRBJ1-2,TRBD1,CASRTLFPGGGTF,TGTGCCAGCAGGACCCTCTTCCCAGGGGGTGGCACCTTC
TRBV6-5,.,TRBJ2-3,.,CASTRDRPSTDTQYF,TGTGCCAGCACTCGTGACAGGCCTAGCACAGATACGCAGTATTTT
TRBV28,.,TRBJ2-3,.,CASSPGVTETQYF,TGTGCCAGCAGTCCCGGGGTGACGGAGACGCAGTATTTT
TRBV10-3,.,TRBJ1-6,TRBD1,CAISGGTVNSPLHF,TGTGCCATCAGCGGCGGGACAGTGAATTCACCCCTCCACTTT
TRBV14,.,TRBJ1-1,.,CASSQDRPWTEAFF,TGTGCCAGCAGCCAAGACAGGCCATGGACTGAAGCTTTCTTT
TRBV5-5,.,TRBJ2-3,TRBD1,CASSMGQGVDTQYF,TGTGCCAGCAGCATGGGACAGGGAGTGGATACGCAGTATTTT
TRBV6-1,.,TRBJ2-6,.,CASSAGDRYYSGANVLTF,TGTGCCAGCAGTGCAGGTGACAGGTACTACTCTGGGGCCAACGTCCTGACTTTC
TRBV10-1,.,TRBJ2-3,.,CASSELSTDTQYF,TGCGCCAGCAGTGAGTTATCCACAGATACGCAGTATTTT
TRBV6-4,.,TRBJ2-5,.,CAEKQETGGETQYF,TGTGCGGAGAAACAGGAGACAGGAGGAGAGACCCAGTACTTC
TRBV18,.,TRBJ2-1,TRBD1,CASSPSTGGVDNEQFF,TGTGCCAGCTCACCCTCGACAGGGGGCGTCGACAATGAGCAGTTCTTC
TRBV3-1/TRBV3-2,.,TRBJ1-2,TRBD1,CASSPGQGRYGYTF,TGTGCCAGCAGCCCGGGACAGGGGAGGTATGGCTACACCTTC
TRBV6-6,.,TRBJ2-7,TRBD2,CASSVTSGGVEQYF,TGTGCCAGCAGTGTGACTAGCGGGGGAGTAGAGCAGTACTTC
TRBV7-2,few,TRBJ1-6,.,CASSLGQGYRSPLHF,TGTGCCAGCAGCTTAGGGCAGGGATATCGGTCACCCCTCCACTTT
TRBV27,.,TRBJ2-3,TRBD2,CASSLTSAPDTQYF,TGTGCCAGCAGTCTGACTAGCGCGCCAGATACGCAGTATTTT
TRBV5-1,few,TRBJ2-1,TRBD2,CASSLAPGGTYNEQFF,TGCGCCAGCAGCTTGGCCCCGGGGGGGACATACAATGAGCAGTTCTTC